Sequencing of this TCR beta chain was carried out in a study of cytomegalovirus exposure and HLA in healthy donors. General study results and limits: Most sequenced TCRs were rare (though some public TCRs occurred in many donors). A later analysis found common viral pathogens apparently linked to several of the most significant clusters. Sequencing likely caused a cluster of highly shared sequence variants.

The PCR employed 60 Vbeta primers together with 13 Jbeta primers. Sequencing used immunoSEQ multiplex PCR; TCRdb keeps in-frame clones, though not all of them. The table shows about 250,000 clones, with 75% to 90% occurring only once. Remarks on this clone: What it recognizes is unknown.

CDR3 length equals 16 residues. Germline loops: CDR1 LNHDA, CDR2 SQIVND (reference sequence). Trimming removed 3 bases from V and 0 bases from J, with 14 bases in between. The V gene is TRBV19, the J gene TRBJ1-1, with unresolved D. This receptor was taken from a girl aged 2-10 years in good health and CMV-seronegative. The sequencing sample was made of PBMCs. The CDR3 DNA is TGTGCCAGTAGTATCTTGTCGGGATTCATGAACACTGAAGCTTTCTTT. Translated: CASSILSGFMNTEAFF.